This TCR beta chain was identified during a study of identical twins. Turning to this clonotype: One end of the junction varies from germline; a read error may be responsible.

MiXCR, run by TCRdb on the 5' RACE reads, gives a single entry per CDR3 protein. The table records about 240,000 distinct CDR3 sequences, more than 9% of them present only once. CDR1 and CDR2 from the germline V gene are SGHVS and FQNEAQ. The CDR3 length is 15 residues. Sequencing input: memory T cells sorted from blood. This chain links TRBV7-8 with TRBJ2-1; possibly TRBD2 for D (6 bases). The sequence derives from a middle-aged man in good health. The CDR3 region has the DNA TGTGCCTGCAGCTTAGGGAGGAGCTCCTACAATGAGCAGTTCTTC. Translated: CACSLGRSSYNEQFF.